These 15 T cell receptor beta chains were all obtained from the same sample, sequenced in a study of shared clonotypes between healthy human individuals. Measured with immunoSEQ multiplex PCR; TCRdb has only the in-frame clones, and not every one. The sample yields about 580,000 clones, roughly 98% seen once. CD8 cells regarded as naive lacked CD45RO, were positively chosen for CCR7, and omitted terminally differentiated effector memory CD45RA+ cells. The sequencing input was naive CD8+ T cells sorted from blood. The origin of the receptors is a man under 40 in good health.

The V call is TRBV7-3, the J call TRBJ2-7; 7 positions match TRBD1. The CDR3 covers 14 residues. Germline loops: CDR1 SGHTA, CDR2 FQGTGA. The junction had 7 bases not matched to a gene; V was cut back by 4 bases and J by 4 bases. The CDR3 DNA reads TGTGCCAGCAGCTCTCGAGGGGGCTGGTACGAGCAGTACTTC. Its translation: CASSSRGGWYEQYF.

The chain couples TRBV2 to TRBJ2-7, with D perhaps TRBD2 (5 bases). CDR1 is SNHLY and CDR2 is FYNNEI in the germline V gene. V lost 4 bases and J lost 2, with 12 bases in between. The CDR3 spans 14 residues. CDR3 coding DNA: TGTGCCAGCAGTGTTTTAGCGCGCCCCTACGAGCAGTACTTC. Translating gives CASSVLARPYEQYF.

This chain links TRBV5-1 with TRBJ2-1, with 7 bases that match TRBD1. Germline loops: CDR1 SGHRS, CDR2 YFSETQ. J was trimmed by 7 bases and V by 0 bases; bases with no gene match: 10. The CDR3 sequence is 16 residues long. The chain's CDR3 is CASSLVVSGQRNEQFF. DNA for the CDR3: TGCGCCAGCAGCTTGGTTGTCTCGGGACAGAGGAATGAGCAGTTCTTC.

The CDR3 reads CASSLFEGRNTEAFF. The CDR3 DNA reads TGCGCCAGCAGCTTATTCGAAGGGAGGAACACTGAAGCTTTCTTT. The V call is TRBV5-1, the J call TRBJ1-1; D remains unclear. This CDR3 has 15 residues. V was shortened by 2 bases and J by 1 base, with 12 bases between the two germline ends. Germline V lookup: CDR1 SGHRS, CDR2 YFSETQ.

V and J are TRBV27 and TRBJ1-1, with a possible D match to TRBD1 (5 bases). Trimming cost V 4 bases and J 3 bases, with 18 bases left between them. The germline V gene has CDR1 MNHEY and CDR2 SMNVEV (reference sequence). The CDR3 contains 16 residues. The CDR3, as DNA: TGTGCCAGCAGTTCCCTCGGGACGGGAGGCGACACTGAAGCTTTCTTT. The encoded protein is CASSSLGTGGDTEAFF.

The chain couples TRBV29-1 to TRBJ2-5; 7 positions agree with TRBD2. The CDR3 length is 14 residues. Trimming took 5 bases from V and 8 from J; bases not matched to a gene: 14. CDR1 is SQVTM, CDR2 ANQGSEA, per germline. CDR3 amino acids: CSVLGRERLETQYF. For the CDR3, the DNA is TGCAGCGTTCTGGGGCGGGAGAGGCTCGAAACCCAGTACTTC.

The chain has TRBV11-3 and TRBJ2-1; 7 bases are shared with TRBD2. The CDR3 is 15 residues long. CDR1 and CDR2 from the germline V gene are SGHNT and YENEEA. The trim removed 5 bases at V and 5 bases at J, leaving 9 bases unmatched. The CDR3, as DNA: TGTGCCAGCAGCCCAGGTACCGGACTAGACAATGAGCAGTTCTTC. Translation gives CASSPGTGLDNEQFF.

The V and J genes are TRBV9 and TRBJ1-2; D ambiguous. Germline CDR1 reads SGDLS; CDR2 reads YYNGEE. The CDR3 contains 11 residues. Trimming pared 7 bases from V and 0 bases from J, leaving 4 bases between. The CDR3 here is CASYSNYGYTF. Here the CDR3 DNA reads TGTGCCAGCTACTCTAACTATGGCTACACCTTC.

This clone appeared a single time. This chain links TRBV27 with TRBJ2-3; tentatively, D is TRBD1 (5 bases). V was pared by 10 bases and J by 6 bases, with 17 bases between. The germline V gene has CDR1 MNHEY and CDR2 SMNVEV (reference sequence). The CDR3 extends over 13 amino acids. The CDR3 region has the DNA TGTGCCACCTCGATCAGGGTGGCGGATACGCAGTATTTT. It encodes CATSIRVADTQYF.

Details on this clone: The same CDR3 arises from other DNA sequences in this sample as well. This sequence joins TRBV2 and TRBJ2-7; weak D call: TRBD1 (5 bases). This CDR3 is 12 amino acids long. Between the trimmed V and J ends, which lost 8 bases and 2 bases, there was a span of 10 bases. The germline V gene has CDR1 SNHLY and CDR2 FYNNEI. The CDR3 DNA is TGTGCCAGCCAGGGTGGTCCCTACGAGCAGTACTTC. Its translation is CASQGGPYEQYF.

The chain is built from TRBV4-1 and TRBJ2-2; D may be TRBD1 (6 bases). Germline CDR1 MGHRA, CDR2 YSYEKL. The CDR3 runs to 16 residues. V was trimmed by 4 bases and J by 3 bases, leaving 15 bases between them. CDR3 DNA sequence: TGCGCCAGCAGCCTCCGCGCAGGGGCACACACCGGGGAGCTGTTTTTT. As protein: CASSLRAGAHTGELFF.

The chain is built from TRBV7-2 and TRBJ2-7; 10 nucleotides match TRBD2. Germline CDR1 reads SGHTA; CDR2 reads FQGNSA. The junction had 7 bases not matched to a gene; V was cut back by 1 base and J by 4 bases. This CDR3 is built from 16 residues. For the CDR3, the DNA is TGTGCCAGCAGCTTAGGGGTAGCGGGAGGAGGTTACGAGCAGTACTTC. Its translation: CASSLGVAGGGYEQYF.

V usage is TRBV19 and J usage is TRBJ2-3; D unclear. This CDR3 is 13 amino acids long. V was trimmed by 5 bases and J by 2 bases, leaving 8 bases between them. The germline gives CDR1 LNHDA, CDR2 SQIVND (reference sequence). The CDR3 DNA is TGTGCCAGTAGTTTCTCCCACACAGATACGCAGTATTTT. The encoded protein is CASSFSHTDTQYF.

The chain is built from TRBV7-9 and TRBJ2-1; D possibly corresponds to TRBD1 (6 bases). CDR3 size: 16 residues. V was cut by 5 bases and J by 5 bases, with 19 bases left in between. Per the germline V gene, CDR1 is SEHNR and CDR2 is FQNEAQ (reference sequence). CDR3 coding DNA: TGTGCCAGCAGCCTCGTCGGTACAGGGTACCACAATGAGCAGTTCTTC. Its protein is CASSLVGTGYHNEQFF.

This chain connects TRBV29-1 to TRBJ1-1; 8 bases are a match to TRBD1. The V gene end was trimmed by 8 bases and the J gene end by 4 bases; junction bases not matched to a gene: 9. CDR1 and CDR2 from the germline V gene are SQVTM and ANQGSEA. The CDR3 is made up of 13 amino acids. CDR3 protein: CSTSGGGSTEAFF. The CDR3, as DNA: TGCAGCACCTCAGGGGGCGGGAGCACTGAAGCTTTCTTT.